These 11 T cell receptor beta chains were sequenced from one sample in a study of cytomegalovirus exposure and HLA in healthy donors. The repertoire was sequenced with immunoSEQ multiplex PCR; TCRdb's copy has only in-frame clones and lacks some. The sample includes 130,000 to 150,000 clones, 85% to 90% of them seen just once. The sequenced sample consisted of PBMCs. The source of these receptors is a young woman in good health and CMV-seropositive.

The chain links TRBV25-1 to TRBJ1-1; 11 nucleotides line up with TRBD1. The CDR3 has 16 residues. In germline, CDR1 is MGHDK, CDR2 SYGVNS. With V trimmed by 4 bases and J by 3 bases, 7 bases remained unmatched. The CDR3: CASSASDRGRHTEAFF. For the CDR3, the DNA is TGTGCCAGCAGTGCCTCGGACAGGGGGCGCCACACTGAAGCTTTCTTT.

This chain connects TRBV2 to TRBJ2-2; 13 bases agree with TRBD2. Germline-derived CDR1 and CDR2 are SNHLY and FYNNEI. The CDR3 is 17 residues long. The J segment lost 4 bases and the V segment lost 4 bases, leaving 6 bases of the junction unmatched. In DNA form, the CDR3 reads TGTGCCAGCAGTGCGATCAGACTAGCGGGAGGCACCGGGGAGCTGTTTTTT. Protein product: CASSAIRLAGGTGELFF.

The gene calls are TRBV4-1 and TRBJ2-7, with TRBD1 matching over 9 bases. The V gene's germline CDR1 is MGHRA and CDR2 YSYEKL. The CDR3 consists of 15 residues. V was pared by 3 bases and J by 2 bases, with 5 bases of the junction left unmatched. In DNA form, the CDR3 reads TGCGCCAGCAGCCACCCGGGACAGGGAACCTACGAGCAGTACTTC. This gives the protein CASSHPGQGTYEQYF.

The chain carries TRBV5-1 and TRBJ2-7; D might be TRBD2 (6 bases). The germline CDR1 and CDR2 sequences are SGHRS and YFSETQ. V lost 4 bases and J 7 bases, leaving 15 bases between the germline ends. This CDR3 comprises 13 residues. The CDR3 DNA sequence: TGCGCCAGCAGCCAAACGGGAGTCGGTGAGCAGTACTTC. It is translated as CASSQTGVGEQYF.

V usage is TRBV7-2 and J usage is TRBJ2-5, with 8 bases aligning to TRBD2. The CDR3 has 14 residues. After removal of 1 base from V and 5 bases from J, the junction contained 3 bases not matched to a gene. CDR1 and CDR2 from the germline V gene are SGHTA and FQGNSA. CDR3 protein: CASSLEAGDETQYF. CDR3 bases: TGTGCCAGCAGCTTAGAAGCGGGAGATGAGACCCAGTACTTC.

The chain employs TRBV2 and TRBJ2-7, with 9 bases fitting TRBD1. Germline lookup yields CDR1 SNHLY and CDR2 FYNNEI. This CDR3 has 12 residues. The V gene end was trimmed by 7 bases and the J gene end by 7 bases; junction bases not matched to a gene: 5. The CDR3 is CASMRTGDEQYF. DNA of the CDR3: TGTGCCAGCATGAGGACAGGGGATGAGCAGTACTTC.

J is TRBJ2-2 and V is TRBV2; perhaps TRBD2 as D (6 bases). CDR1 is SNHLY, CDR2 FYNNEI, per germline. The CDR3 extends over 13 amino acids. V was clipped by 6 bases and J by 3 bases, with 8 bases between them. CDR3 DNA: TGTGCCAGCAGGGAGGGGTACACCGGGGAGCTGTTTTTT. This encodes CASREGYTGELFF. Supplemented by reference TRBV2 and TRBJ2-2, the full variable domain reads EPEVTQTPSHQVTQMGQEVILRCVPISNHLYFYWYRQILGQKVEFLVSFYNNEISEKSEIFDDQFSVERPDGSNFTLKIRSTKLEDSAMYFCASREGYTGELFFGEGSRLTVL.

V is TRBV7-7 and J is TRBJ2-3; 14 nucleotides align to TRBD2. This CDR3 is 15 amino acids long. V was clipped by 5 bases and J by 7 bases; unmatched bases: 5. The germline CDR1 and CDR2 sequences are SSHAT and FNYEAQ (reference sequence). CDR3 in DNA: TGTGCCAGCAGCCCGGGACTAGCGGGAGCCTATACGCAGTATTTT. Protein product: CASSPGLAGAYTQYF.

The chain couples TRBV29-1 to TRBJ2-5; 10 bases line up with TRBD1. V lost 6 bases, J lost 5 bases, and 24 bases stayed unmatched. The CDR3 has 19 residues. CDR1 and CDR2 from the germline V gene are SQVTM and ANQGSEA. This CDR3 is CSVASTGGGQSLEGETQYF. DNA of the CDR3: TGCAGCGTCGCTTCGACAGGGGGCGGCCAATCACTTGAAGGGGAGACCCAGTACTTC.

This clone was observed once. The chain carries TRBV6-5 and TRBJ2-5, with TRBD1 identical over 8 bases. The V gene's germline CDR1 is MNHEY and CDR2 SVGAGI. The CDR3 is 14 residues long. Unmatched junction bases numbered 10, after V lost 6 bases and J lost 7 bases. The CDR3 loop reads CASSRQGPIGTQYF. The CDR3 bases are TGTGCCAGCAGCCGACAGGGGCCGATAGGGACCCAGTACTTC.

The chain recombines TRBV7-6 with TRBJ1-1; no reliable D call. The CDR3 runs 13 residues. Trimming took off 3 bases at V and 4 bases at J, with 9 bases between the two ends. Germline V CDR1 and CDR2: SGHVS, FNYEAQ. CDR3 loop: CASSFTSGTEAFF. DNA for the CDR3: TGTGCCAGCAGCTTTACCAGTGGCACTGAAGCTTTCTTT.